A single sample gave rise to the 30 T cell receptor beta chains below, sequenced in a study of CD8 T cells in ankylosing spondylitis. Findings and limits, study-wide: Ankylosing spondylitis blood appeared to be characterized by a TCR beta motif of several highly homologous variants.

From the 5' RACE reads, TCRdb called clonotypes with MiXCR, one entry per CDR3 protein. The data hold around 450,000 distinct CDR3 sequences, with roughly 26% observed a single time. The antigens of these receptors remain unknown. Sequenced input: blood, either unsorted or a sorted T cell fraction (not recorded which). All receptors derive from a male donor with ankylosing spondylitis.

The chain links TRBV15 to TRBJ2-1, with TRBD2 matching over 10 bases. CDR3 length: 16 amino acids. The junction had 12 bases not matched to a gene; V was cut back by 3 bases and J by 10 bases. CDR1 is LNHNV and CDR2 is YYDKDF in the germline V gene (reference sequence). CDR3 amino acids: CATSSRASGRWWEQFF. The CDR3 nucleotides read TGTGCCACCAGCAGCCGTGCTAGCGGGAGATGGTGGGAGCAGTTCTTC.

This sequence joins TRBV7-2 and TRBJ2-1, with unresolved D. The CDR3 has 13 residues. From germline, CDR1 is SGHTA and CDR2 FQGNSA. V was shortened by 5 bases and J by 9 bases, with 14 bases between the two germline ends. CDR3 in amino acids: CASSHGREIEQFF. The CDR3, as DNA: TGTGCCAGCAGCCATGGGCGCGAGATTGAGCAGTTCTTC.

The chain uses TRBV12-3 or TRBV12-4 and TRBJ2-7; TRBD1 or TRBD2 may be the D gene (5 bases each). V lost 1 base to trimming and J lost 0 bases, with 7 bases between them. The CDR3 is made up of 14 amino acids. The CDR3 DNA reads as TGTGCCAGCAGTTTAGTTGGGGGCTCCTACGAGCAGTACTTC. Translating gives CASSLVGGSYEQYF.

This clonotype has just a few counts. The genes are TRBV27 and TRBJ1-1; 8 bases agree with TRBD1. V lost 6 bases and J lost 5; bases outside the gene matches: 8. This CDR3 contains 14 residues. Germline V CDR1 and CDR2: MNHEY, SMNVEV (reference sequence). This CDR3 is CASRVTGDRTEAFF. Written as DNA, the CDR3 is TGTGCCAGCAGGGTGACAGGGGATCGGACTGAAGCTTTCTTT.

As DNA, the CDR3 is TGTGCCAGCAGCCCACAGGGGACAGGGAGCGAAAAACTGTTTTTT. Its protein is CASSPQGTGSEKLFF. The chain has TRBV7-6 and TRBJ1-4; TRBD1 aligns across 9 bases. The V gene end was trimmed by 5 bases and the J gene end by 8 bases; junction bases not matched to a gene: 9. From germline, CDR1 is SGHVS and CDR2 FNYEAQ. This CDR3 spans 15 amino acids. Using reference TRBV7-6 and TRBJ1-4 for the parts outside the CDR3, the full variable domain is GAGVSQSPRYKVTKRGQDVALRCDPISGHVSLYWYRQALGQGPEFLTYFNYEAQQDKSGLPNDRFSAERPEGSISTLTIQRTEQRDSAMYRCASSPQGTGSEKLFFGSGTQLSVL.

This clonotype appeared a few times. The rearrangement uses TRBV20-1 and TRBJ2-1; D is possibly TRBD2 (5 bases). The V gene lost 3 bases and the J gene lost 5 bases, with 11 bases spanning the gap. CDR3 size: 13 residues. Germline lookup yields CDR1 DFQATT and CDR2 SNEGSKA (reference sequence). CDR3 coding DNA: TGCAGTGCTAGTATTCTAGCAGACAATGAGCAGTTCTTC. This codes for CSASILADNEQFF.

The CDR3 protein is CASSQVTNTEAFF. CDR3 nucleotide sequence: TGTGCCAGCAGCCAAGTGACGAACACTGAAGCTTTCTTT. The chain employs TRBV3-1 and TRBJ1-1; the D is unclear. The CDR3 totals 13 residues. Germline V lookup: CDR1 LGHDT, CDR2 YNNKEL (reference sequence). V gave up 1 base and J gave up 1 base, with 4 bases separating them.

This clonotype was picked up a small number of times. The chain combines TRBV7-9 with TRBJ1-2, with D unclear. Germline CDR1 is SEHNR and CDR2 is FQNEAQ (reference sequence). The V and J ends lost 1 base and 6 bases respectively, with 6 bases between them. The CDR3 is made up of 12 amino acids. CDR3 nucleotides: TGTGCCAGCAGCTTAGAGGTGAATGGCTACACCTTC. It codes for CASSLEVNGYTF. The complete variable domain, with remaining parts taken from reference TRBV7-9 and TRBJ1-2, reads DTGVSQNPRHKITKRGQNVTFRCDPISEHNRLYWYRQTLGQGPEFLTYFQNEAQLEKSRLLSDRFSAERPKGSFSTLEIQRTEQGDSAMYLCASSLEVNGYTFGSGTRLTVV.

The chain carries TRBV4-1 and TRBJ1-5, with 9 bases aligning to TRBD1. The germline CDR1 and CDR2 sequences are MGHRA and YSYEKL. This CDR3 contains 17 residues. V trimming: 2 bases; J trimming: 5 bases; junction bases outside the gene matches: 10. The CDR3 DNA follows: TGCGCCAGCAGCCAACGACAGGGGGGACAGGAGGATCAGCCCCAGCATTTT. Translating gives CASSQRQGGQEDQPQHF.

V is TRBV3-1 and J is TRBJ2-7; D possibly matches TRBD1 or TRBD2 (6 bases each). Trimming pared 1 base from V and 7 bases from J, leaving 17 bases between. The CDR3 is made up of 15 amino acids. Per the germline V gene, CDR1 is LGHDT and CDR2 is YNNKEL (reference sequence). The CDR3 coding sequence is TGTGCCAGCAGCCAAGGGGGGGCAGCCTTTTGGGAGCAGTACTTC. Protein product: CASSQGGAAFWEQYF.

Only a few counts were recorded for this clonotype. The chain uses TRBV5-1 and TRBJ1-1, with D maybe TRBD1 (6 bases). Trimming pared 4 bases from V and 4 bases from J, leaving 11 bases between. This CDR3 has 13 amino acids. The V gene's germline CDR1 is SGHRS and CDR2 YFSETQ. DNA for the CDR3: TGCGCCAGCAGCGCCGGGGACATCACTGAAGCTTTCTTT. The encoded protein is CASSAGDITEAFF.

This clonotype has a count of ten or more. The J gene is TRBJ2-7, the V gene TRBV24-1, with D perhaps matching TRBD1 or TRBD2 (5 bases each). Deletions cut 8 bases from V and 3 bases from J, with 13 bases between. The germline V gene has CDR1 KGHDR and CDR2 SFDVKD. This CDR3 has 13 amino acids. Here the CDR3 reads CATNPGADYEQYV. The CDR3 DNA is TGTGCCACCAACCCCGGGGCAGACTACGAGCAGTACGTC.

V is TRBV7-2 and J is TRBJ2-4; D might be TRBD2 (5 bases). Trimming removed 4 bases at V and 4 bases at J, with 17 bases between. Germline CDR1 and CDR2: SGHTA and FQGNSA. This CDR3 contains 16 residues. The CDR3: CASSYEVFGSKNIQYF. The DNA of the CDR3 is TGTGCCAGCAGCTATGAGGTCTTTGGGAGTAAAAACATTCAGTACTTC.

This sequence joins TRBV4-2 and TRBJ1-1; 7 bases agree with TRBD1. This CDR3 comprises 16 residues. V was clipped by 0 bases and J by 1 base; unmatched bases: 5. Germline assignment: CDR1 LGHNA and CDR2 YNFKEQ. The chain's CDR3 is CASSQDRGLGNTEAFF. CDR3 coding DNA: TGTGCCAGCAGCCAAGATAGGGGGCTAGGGAACACTGAAGCTTTCTTT.

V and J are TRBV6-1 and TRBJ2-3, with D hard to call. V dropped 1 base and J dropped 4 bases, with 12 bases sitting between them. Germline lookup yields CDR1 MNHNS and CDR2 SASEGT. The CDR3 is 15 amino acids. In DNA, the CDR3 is TGTGCCAGCAGTGAAGACTACACATCCCCAGATACGCAGTATTTT. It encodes CASSEDYTSPDTQYF.

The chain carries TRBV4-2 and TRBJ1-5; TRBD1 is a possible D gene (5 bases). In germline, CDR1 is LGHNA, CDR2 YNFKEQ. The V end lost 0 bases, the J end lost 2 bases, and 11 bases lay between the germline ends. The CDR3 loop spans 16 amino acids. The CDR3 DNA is TGTGCCAGCAGCCAAGACGTCAGGGTGGGCAATCAGCCCCAGCATTTT. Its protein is CASSQDVRVGNQPQHF.

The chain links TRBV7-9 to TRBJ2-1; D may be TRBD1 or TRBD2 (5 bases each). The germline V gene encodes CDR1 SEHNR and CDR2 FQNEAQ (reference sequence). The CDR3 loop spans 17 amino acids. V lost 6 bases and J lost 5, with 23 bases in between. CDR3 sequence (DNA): TGTGCCAGCAGTGTTAGGGGAATGGCGGGTCATGACAATGAGCAGTTCTTC. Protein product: CASSVRGMAGHDNEQFF.

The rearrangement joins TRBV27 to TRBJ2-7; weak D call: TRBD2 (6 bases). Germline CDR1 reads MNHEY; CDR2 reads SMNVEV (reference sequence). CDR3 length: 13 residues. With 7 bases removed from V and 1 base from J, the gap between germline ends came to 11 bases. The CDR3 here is CASNGSGSYEQYF. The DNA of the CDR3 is TGTGCCAGCAACGGGAGTGGTTCCTACGAGCAGTACTTC.

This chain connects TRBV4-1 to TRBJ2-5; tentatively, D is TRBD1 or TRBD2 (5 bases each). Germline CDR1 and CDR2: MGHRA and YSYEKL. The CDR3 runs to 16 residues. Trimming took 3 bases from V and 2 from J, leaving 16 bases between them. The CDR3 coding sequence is TGCGCCAGCAGCCAGATCGGGGCGCTAGCTCAAGAGACCCAGTACTTC. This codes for CASSQIGALAQETQYF.

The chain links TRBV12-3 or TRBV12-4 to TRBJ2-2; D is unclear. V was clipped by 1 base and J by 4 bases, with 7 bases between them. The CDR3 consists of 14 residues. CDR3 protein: CASSLVLFTGELFF. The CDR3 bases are TGTGCCAGCAGTTTAGTACTATTCACCGGGGAGCTGTTTTTT.

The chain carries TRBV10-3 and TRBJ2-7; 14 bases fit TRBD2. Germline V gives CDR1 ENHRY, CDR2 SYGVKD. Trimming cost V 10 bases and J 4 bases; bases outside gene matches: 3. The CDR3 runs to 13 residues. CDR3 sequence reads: CATRLAGGYEQYF. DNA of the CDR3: TGTGCCACCAGACTAGCGGGAGGGTACGAGCAGTACTTC.

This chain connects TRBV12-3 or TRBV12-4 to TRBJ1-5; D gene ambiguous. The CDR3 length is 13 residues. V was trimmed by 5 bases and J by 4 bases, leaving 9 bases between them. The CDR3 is CASSVVENQPQHF. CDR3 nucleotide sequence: TGTGCCAGCAGTGTCGTCGAGAATCAGCCCCAGCATTTT.

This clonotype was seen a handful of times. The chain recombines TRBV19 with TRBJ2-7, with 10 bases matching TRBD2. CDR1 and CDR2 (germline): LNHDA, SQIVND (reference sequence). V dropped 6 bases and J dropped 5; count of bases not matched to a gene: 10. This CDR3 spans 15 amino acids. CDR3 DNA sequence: TGTGCCAGTAGCATACTAGCGGGACGTGTTAACGAGCAGTACTTC. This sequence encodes CASSILAGRVNEQYF.

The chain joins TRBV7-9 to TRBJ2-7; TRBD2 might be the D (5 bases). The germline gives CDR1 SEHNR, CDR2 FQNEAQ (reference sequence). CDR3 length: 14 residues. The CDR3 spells CTSAAGLSSYEQYV. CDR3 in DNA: TGCACATCCGCCGCCGGACTCAGCTCCTACGAGCAGTACGTC.

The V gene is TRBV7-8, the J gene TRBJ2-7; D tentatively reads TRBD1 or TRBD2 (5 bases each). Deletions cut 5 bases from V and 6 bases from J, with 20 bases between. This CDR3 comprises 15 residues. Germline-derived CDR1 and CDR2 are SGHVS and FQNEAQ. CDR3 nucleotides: TGTGCCAGCAGCCAACCGACCGGGACCTCTGGCGAGCAGTACTTC. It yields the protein CASSQPTGTSGEQYF.

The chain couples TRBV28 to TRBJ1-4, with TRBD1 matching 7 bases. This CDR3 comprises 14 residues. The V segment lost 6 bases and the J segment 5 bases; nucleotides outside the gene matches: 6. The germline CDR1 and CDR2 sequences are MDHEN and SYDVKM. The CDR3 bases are TGTGCCAGCAGGGACAGGAGAGTCAATGAAAAACTGTTTTTT. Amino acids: CASRDRRVNEKLFF. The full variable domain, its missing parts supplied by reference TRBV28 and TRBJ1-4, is DVKVTQSSRYLVKRTGEKVFLECVQDMDHENMFWYRQDPGLGLRLIYFSYDVKMKEKGDIPEGYSVSREKKERFSLILESASTNQTSMYLCASRDRRVNEKLFFGSGTQLSVL.

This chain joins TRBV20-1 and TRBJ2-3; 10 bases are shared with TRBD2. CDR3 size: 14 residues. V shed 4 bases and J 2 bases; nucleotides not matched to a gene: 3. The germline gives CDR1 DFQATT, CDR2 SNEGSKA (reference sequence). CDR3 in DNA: TGCAGTGCTATGACTAGCGGGTCCACAGATACGCAGTATTTT. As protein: CSAMTSGSTDTQYF.

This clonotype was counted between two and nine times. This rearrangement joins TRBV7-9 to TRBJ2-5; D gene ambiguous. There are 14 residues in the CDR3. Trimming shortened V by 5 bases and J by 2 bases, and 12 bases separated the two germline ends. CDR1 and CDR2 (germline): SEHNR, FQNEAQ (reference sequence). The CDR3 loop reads CASSESQVQETQYF. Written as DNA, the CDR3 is TGTGCCAGCAGCGAATCACAAGTACAAGAGACCCAGTACTTC.

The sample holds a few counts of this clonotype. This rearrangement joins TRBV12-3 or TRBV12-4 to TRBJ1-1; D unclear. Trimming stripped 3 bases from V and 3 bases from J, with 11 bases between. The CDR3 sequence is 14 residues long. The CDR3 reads CASSFSGIDTEAFF. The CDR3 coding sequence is TGTGCCAGCAGTTTTTCGGGGATAGACACTGAAGCTTTCTTT.

CDR3 bases: TGCGCCAGCAGCTTGAATATAGGGTCGGGTGGTAATTCACCCCTCCACTTT. Protein sequence: CASSLNIGSGGNSPLHF. The chain recombines TRBV5-1 with TRBJ1-6, with D uncertain. The ends were cut back, 1 base at V and 6 bases at J, with 17 bases in the middle. The CDR3 has 17 amino acids. The germline V gene encodes CDR1 SGHRS and CDR2 YFSETQ.